The next 28 T cell receptor beta chains were all read from a single sample in a study of blood T cells in healthy people across ages. A second PCR of about 7 to 11 cycles used a sample-barcoded 5' primer and a J-beta primer mix. One entry per CDR3 protein results from TCRdb running MiXCR on the 5' RACE reads. Found here are roughly 720,000 distinct CDR3 sequences, less than 70% of them singletons; the top ten hold approximately 40%. Sequencing input: blood. The source is an older man in good health.

This clonotype occurred a few times. The J gene is TRBJ2-3, the V gene TRBV28; the match to TRBD2 covers 9 bases. Germline CDR1 and CDR2: MDHEN and SYDVKM. This CDR3 comprises 16 residues. V dropped 3 bases and J dropped 4; count of bases not matched to a gene: 8. The CDR3 region is CASSFESGRWSDTQYF. As DNA, the CDR3 is TGTGCCAGCAGTTTCGAGAGCGGGAGGTGGTCAGATACGCAGTATTTT.

The genes are TRBV20-1 and TRBJ2-1, with D unresolved. CDR1 is DFQATT and CDR2 is SNEGSKA in the germline V gene (reference sequence). This CDR3 is 12 amino acids long. The germline V and J ends were trimmed by 3 bases and 5 bases, with 8 bases remaining between them. The CDR3 here is CSASWINNEQFF. The CDR3 DNA follows: TGCAGTGCTAGTTGGATAAACAATGAGCAGTTCTTC.

V gene TRBV11-2 combines with J gene TRBJ2-1; TRBD2 matches 14 bases. Losses at the gene ends were 6 bases for V and 1 base for J; bases not matched to a gene: 2. Germline V lookup: CDR1 SGHAT, CDR2 FQNNGV. The CDR3 totals 16 residues. The CDR3 loop reads CASSWTSGRSYNEQFF. CDR3 in DNA: TGTGCCAGCAGTTGGACTAGCGGGAGGTCCTACAATGAGCAGTTCTTC. Using reference TRBV11-2 and TRBJ2-1 for the parts outside the CDR3, the full variable domain is EAGVAQSPRYKIIEKRQSVAFWCNPISGHATLYWYQQILGQGPKLLIQFQNNGVVDDSQLPKDRFSAERLKGVDSTLKIQPAKLEDSAVYLCASSWTSGRSYNEQFFGPGTRLTVL.

The J gene is TRBJ2-3, the V gene TRBV18; D ambiguous. The CDR3 is made up of 13 amino acids. The germline CDR1 and CDR2 sequences are KGHSH and LQKENI. With 2 bases removed from V and 3 bases from J, the gap between germline ends came to 6 bases. The CDR3 loop is CASSPALTDTQYF. CDR3 coding DNA: TGTGCCAGCTCACCAGCATTAACAGATACGCAGTATTTT.

This clonotype turned up a few times. The V and J genes are TRBV12-3 or TRBV12-4 and TRBJ1-1; tentatively, D is TRBD1 (5 bases). V gave up 5 bases and J gave up 6 bases, with 16 bases separating them. This CDR3 region has 14 residues. The CDR3 nucleotides are TGTGCCAGCAGTGGGACCCGCCGCCAAGCTGAAGCTTTCTTT. The encoded protein is CASSGTRRQAEAFF.

The chain combines TRBV20-1 with TRBJ1-1; 7 bases fit TRBD1. V lost 1 base to trimming and J lost 4 bases; unmatched junction nucleotides: 6. The CDR3 sequence is 14 residues long. In germline, CDR1 is DFQATT, CDR2 SNEGSKA (reference sequence). The CDR3 region is CSARAKTGSTEAFF. DNA for the CDR3: TGCAGTGCTAGAGCCAAGACAGGGAGCACTGAAGCTTTCTTT.

The rearrangement links TRBV9 to TRBJ1-4, with 7 bases fitting TRBD1. Germline V CDR1 and CDR2: SGDLS, YYNGEE. V was pared by 4 bases and J by 11 bases, with 5 bases of the junction left unmatched. The CDR3 loop spans 12 amino acids. The CDR3 nucleotides read TGTGCCAGCAGCCCAGGGGGAGGGAAACTGTTTTTT. This codes for CASSPGGGKLFF.

The chain links TRBV27 to TRBJ2-3, with TRBD2 identical over 8 bases. Germline-derived CDR1 and CDR2 are MNHEY and SMNVEV (reference sequence). The CDR3 runs 16 residues. V gave up 4 bases and J gave up 14 bases; unmatched junction bases: 20. CDR3 loop: CASSYRSGSRHRDAYF. As DNA, the CDR3 is TGTGCCAGCAGTTATAGAAGCGGGAGTCGGCACAGAGACGCGTATTTT.

The chain combines TRBV11-2 with TRBJ2-7, with TRBD2 identical over 7 bases. CDR1 SGHAT and CDR2 FQNNGV come from the germline V gene. With 5 bases clipped from V and 1 base from J, the junction kept 11 bases outside the gene matches. The CDR3 runs to 16 residues. The CDR3 is CASSNSLGRGSYEQYF. Here the CDR3 DNA reads TGTGCCAGCAGCAACAGTCTAGGGCGGGGGTCCTACGAGCAGTACTTC. Using reference TRBV11-2 and TRBJ2-7 for the parts outside the CDR3, the full variable domain is EAGVAQSPRYKIIEKRQSVAFWCNPISGHATLYWYQQILGQGPKLLIQFQNNGVVDDSQLPKDRFSAERLKGVDSTLKIQPAKLEDSAVYLCASSNSLGRGSYEQYFGPGTRLTVT.

This clonotype was observed a handful of times. One end of the junction does not line up with germline, which may come from a read error. The chain links TRBV20-1 to TRBJ2-6; D possibly corresponds to TRBD2 (5 bases). Germline loops: CDR1 DFQATT, CDR2 SNEGSKA (reference sequence). The CDR3 length is 16 residues. This CDR3 reads CSARPHPGAGANVLTF. The CDR3 bases are TGTAGTGCTAGACCCCATCCCGGGGCTGGGGCCAACGTCCTGACTTTC.

This clonotype was observed once. This rearrangement joins TRBV2 to TRBJ2-1; 8 bases line up with TRBD2. This CDR3 is 17 amino acids long. Germline values: CDR1 SNHLY, CDR2 FYNNEI. The J segment lost 6 bases and the V segment lost 0 bases, leaving 10 bases of the junction unmatched. The CDR3 loop is CASSEALGLARANEQFF. The CDR3 DNA is TGTGCCAGCAGTGAAGCGCTTGGACTAGCTAGGGCCAATGAGCAGTTCTTC.

The chain employs TRBV20-1 and TRBJ2-1; a possible D gene is TRBD2 (5 bases). Germline CDR1 is DFQATT and CDR2 is SNEGSKA (reference sequence). The CDR3 contains 17 residues. Trimming shortened V by 0 bases and J by 6 bases, and 21 bases separated the two germline ends. The CDR3 nucleotides are TGCAGTGCTAGAGATTACTCTCCTAGTGGAGGAAGCAATGAGCAGTTCTTC. Its translation is CSARDYSPSGGSNEQFF.

This rearrangement joins TRBV5-1 to TRBJ2-1; no definite D call. The germline CDR1 and CDR2 sequences are SGHRS and YFSETQ. This CDR3 contains 13 residues. Trimming took 4 bases from V and 7 from J, leaving 12 bases between them. For the CDR3, the DNA is TGCGCCAGCAGCACTGTGGGCTTTAATGAGCAGTTCTTC. Its translation is CASSTVGFNEQFF.

This clonotype was detected once. Written as DNA, the CDR3 is TGTGCCAGCAGCTTAATGGGGGGCTCGAACACCGGGGAGCTGTTTTTT. Encoded protein: CASSLMGGSNTGELFF. The chain is built from TRBV7-3 and TRBJ2-2; the D gene could be TRBD1 or TRBD2 (6 bases each). Deletions cut 1 base from V and 0 bases from J, with 9 bases between. CDR1 and CDR2 (germline): SGHTA, FQGTGA. The CDR3 loop spans 16 amino acids.

The sample holds a few counts of this clonotype. This sequence joins TRBV5-6 and TRBJ2-5; weak D call: TRBD1 (5 bases). Germline V CDR1 and CDR2: SGHDT, YYEEEE. The CDR3 has 13 amino acids. Trimming removed 2 bases from V and 6 bases from J, with 11 bases in between. The CDR3: CASSFSRVQTQYF. In nucleotides, the CDR3 is TGTGCCAGCAGCTTTTCCAGGGTTCAGACCCAGTACTTC.

The V call is TRBV5-1, the J call TRBJ2-3, with D unresolved. The CDR3 has 15 amino acids. Trimming pared 0 bases from V and 0 bases from J, leaving 8 bases between. CDR1 is SGHRS, CDR2 YFSETQ, per germline. The CDR3 loop is CASSLDPKSTDTQYF. The DNA for the CDR3 is TGCGCCAGCAGCTTGGACCCGAAAAGCACAGATACGCAGTATTTT. The entire variable domain, with the rest obtained from reference TRBV5-1 and TRBJ2-3, is as follows: KAGVTQTPRYLIKTRGQQVTLSCSPISGHRSVSWYQQTPGQGLQFLFEYFSETQRNKGNFPGRFSGRQFSNSRSEMNVSTLELGDSALYLCASSLDPKSTDTQYFGPGTRLTVL.

The chain uses TRBV20-1 and TRBJ1-2; the D gene is possibly TRBD1 (6 bases). Germline assignment: CDR1 DFQATT and CDR2 SNEGSKA (reference sequence). Trimming removed 3 bases from V and 0 bases from J, with 11 bases in between. This CDR3 is built from 14 residues. This CDR3 is CSARGDTTNYGYTF. DNA of the CDR3: TGCAGTGCTAGGGGGGACACCACTAACTATGGCTACACCTTC.

The gene calls are TRBV25-1 and TRBJ1-4, with TRBD1 identical over 7 bases. CDR1 MGHDK and CDR2 SYGVNS come from the germline V gene. The CDR3 sequence is 12 residues long. The V and J ends lost 2 bases and 15 bases, in that order; junction bases with no gene match: 6. This chain's CDR3 is CASSEPPGQMFF. CDR3 DNA sequence: TGTGCCAGCAGTGAACCCCCGGGACAGATGTTTTTT. The entire variable domain, with the rest obtained from reference TRBV25-1 and TRBJ1-4, is as follows: EADIYQTPRYLVIGTGKKITLECSQTMGHDKMYWYQQDPGMELHLIHYSYGVNSTEKGDLSSESTVSRIRTEHFPLTLESARPSHTSQYLCASSEPPGQMFFGSGTQLSVL.

The sample holds many counts of this clonotype. The chain couples TRBV5-1 to TRBJ2-5, with TRBD1 identical over 8 bases. Germline V lookup: CDR1 SGHRS, CDR2 YFSETQ. CDR3 length equals 14 residues. With 1 base clipped from V and 5 bases from J, the junction kept 4 bases outside the gene matches. CDR3 amino acids: CASSLTGGVETQYF. For the CDR3, the DNA is TGCGCCAGCAGCTTGACAGGGGGAGTGGAGACCCAGTACTTC.

As to this clonotype: A much bigger clone sits one base away, suggesting this may be a read error. The rearrangement links TRBV29-1 to TRBJ2-3; 11 bases line up with TRBD2. The CDR3 runs 16 residues. Germline V gene sequence: CDR1 SQVTM, CDR2 ANQGSEA. CDR3 DNA: TGCAGCGTTGCAGGGCTAGCGGGGGGTAGCACAGATAGGCAGTATTTT. It codes for CSVAGLAGGSTDRQYF.

In this sample, this clonotype turned up many times. V and J are TRBV7-2 and TRBJ2-1, with a weak D call TRBD2 (5 bases). Between the trimmed V and J ends, which lost 5 bases and 8 bases, there was a span of 16 bases. Germline CDR1 is SGHTA and CDR2 is FQGNSA. This CDR3 is 14 amino acids long. CDR3 coding DNA: TGTGCCAGCAGCGCTTCGGGCCTCGGGGATGAGCAGTTCTTC. Translating it yields CASSASGLGDEQFF.

This rearrangement joins TRBV7-3 to TRBJ2-1; TRBD1 matches at 7 bases. The germline V gene encodes CDR1 SGHTA and CDR2 FQGTGA. Unmatched junction bases numbered 11, after V lost 5 bases and J lost 7 bases. The length of the CDR3 is 15 residues. DNA of the CDR3: TGTGCCAGCAGCGTCGTTGGGACAGTCAGTAATGAGCAGTTCTTC. Its protein product is CASSVVGTVSNEQFF.

The chain joins TRBV27 to TRBJ1-2; D uncertain. Germline loops: CDR1 MNHEY, CDR2 SMNVEV (reference sequence). This CDR3 has 13 amino acids. Trimming pared 3 bases from V and 3 bases from J, leaving 8 bases between. In nucleotides, the CDR3 is TGTGCCAGCAGTTTCGGGCAAGACTATGGCTACACCTTC. Its translation: CASSFGQDYGYTF.

V usage is TRBV7-9 and J usage is TRBJ2-1; 15 bases fit TRBD2. The CDR3 runs to 16 residues. V gave up 5 bases and J gave up 9 bases; unmatched junction bases: 8. The germline V gene encodes CDR1 SEHNR and CDR2 FQNEAQ (reference sequence). The CDR3 DNA sequence: TGTGCCAGCAGCATCCAGGGGGGACTAGCGGGAGGTGAGCAGTTCTTC. This sequence encodes CASSIQGGLAGGEQFF.

The chain combines TRBV12-3 or TRBV12-4 with TRBJ2-7; 7 nucleotides agree with TRBD2. Germline trimming cut 6 bases from V and 9 bases from J; bases unmatched to any gene: 5. The CDR3 runs to 11 residues. CDR3 residues: CASSQRDGQYF. CDR3 in DNA: TGTGCCAGCAGCCAGCGGGACGGGCAGTACTTC.

This clonotype appeared a single time. V is TRBV14 and J is TRBJ2-3; D might be TRBD2 (6 bases). Germline V gene sequence: CDR1 SGHDN, CDR2 FVKESK. The CDR3 loop spans 18 amino acids. The V end was cut by 0 bases, the J end by 4 bases, with 20 bases between. CDR3 region: CASSQEGERALRADTQYF. The CDR3 DNA reads as TGTGCCAGCAGCCAAGAAGGCGAGCGGGCGCTTAGGGCAGATACGCAGTATTTT.

This rearrangement joins TRBV20-1 to TRBJ1-5; D is uncertain. The CDR3 has 13 amino acids. V lost 0 bases, J lost 7 bases, and 10 bases lay in between. Germline V gene sequence: CDR1 DFQATT, CDR2 SNEGSKA (reference sequence). Here the CDR3 reads CSARDKGNQPQHF. The CDR3 DNA follows: TGCAGTGCTAGAGATAAAGGGAACCAGCCCCAGCATTTT.

The V call is TRBV5-4, the J call TRBJ2-7; 8 nucleotides align to TRBD1. Germline CDR1 is SGHNT and CDR2 is YYREEE (reference sequence). This CDR3 is built from 16 residues. J lost 0 bases, V lost 3 bases, and 8 bases had no gene match. The CDR3: CASSSPAGQGSYEQYF. The CDR3 DNA follows: TGTGCCAGCAGCTCCCCCGCCGGACAGGGCTCCTACGAGCAGTACTTC.